The T cell receptor beta chain described here comes from a study of control samples from healthy donors and cancer patients. V shed 10 bases and J shed 0 bases, with 16 bases lying between them. The CDR3 runs to 15 residues. Germline CDR1 is LNHDA and CDR2 is SQIVND (reference sequence). Assay used: immunoSEQ multiplex PCR; TCRdb lists only in-frame clones, some missing. The sample records about 120,000 clones, approximately 90% being singletons. The chain recombines TRBV19 with TRBJ1-3; perhaps TRBD1 as D (6 bases). Specimen: PBMCs. The receptor was derived from a woman aged 50 to 65 with colorectal cancer. CDR3 in DNA: TGTGCCACCCGGAAGACAGGTGACTCTGGAAACACCATATATTTT. It translates to CATRKTGDSGNTIYF.